The 2 T cell receptor beta chains below all came from one sample that was sequenced in a study of cytomegalovirus exposure and HLA in healthy donors. TCRdb keeps only in-frame clones here, not all; method: immunoSEQ multiplex PCR. This table holds 200,000 to 250,000 clones, 83% found once. Sequencing was carried out using PBMCs. The origin of the receptors is a woman aged 18-29 years in good health and CMV-seronegative.

The chain couples TRBV5-1 to TRBJ2-7, with a possible D match to TRBD1 (6 bases). From germline, CDR1 is SGHRS and CDR2 YFSETQ. The CDR3 runs 14 residues. The V end was cut by 4 bases, the J end by 4 bases, with 15 bases between. The CDR3 DNA is TGCGCCAGCAGCGCGCTTGGGCAGGGGTACGAGCAGTACTTC. Amino acid sequence: CASSALGQGYEQYF.

The chain combines TRBV6-5 with TRBJ2-1, with 7 bases that match TRBD2. Trimming cost V 5 bases and J 8 bases; bases outside gene matches: 9. This CDR3 has 14 amino acids. Germline loops: CDR1 MNHEY, CDR2 SVGAGI. The chain's CDR3 is CASSRASGTYEQFF. The CDR3 nucleotides are TGTGCCAGCAGTCGGGCTAGCGGTACCTATGAGCAGTTCTTC.